One sample yielded the 9 T cell receptor beta chains listed below, sequenced in a study of T cells in Graves' hyperthyroidism and ophthalmopathy. TCR beta CDR3 regions were amplified from RNA transcripts. Researchers ran a first-round RT-PCR on the TCR CDR3 using the HTBI primer set. TCRdb reprocessed the multiplex PCR reads with MiXCR, giving one entry per CDR3 protein. The table includes some 550,000 distinct CDR3 sequences, around 21% detected once. Sequencing input: blood. Receptors were obtained from a young man with Graves' hyperthyroidism.

This clonotype appeared many times. The chain combines TRBV28 with TRBJ2-7; maybe TRBD2 (5 bases). The CDR3 sequence is 15 residues long. CDR1 MDHEN and CDR2 SYDVKM come from the germline V gene. The germline V and J ends were trimmed by 4 bases and 4 bases, with 17 bases remaining between them. The CDR3 sequence: CASSSEGNPAYEQYF. CDR3 bases: TGTGCCAGCAGTTCCGAGGGCAATCCTGCTTACGAGCAGTACTTC.

This clonotype has a handful of counts. This chain connects TRBV11-1 to TRBJ2-7; the D gene is possibly TRBD1 (5 bases). Germline CDR1 is SGHAT and CDR2 is FQDESV (reference sequence). With 5 bases removed from V and 7 bases from J, the gap between germline ends came to 15 bases. The CDR3 is 13 amino acids. As DNA, the CDR3 is TGTGCCAGCAGCCCATCCAGGGCAGGAGAGCAGTACTTC. Amino acid sequence: CASSPSRAGEQYF.

For this clonotype: Being one base from a much bigger clone, this may be a read error. V is TRBV30 and J is TRBJ2-7; the match to TRBD1 covers 9 bases. CDR3 length: 11 residues. Trimming at V came to 5 bases and at J to 5 bases, leaving 1 base not matched to a gene. Germline CDR1 reads GTSNPN; CDR2 reads SVGIG (reference sequence). CDR3 coding DNA: TGTGCCTGGGGACAGGGGAACGAGCAGTACTTC. This translates into CAWGQGNEQYF.

This clonotype was recorded at least ten times. The chain employs TRBV2 and TRBJ1-2; 9 bases fit TRBD1. Germline CDR1 SNHLY, CDR2 FYNNEI. The ends lost 7 bases at V and 8 bases at J; junction bases unmatched: 11. The CDR3 length is 14 residues. CDR3 DNA sequence: TGTGCCAGCAATCCGGGACAGGGAGTGGGCGGCTACACCTTC. Translation gives CASNPGQGVGGYTF.

This clonotype has a count of ten or more. CDR3 protein: CASTDGTGDYGGYTF. CDR3 in DNA: TGTGCCAGCACCGACGGGACAGGGGATTATGGTGGCTACACCTTC. The chain carries TRBV12-3 or TRBV12-4 and TRBJ1-2; 10 positions match TRBD1. The CDR3 is 15 residues long. V shed 7 bases and J 7 bases; nucleotides not matched to a gene: 12.

This clonotype occurred many times. The rearrangement uses TRBV12-3 or TRBV12-4 and TRBJ2-7; a possible D gene is TRBD1 (6 bases). The V gene lost 5 bases and the J gene lost 11 bases, with 22 bases spanning the gap. The CDR3 loop spans 14 amino acids. CDR3 residues: CASSLRHRVGEKYF. Written as DNA, the CDR3 is TGTGCCAGCAGTCTTAGGCACAGGGTTGGGGAAAAGTACTTC.

J is TRBJ1-2 and V is TRBV28, with 7 bases fitting TRBD1. The CDR3 consists of 15 residues. Germline-derived CDR1 and CDR2 are MDHEN and SYDVKM. J was trimmed by 1 base and V by 3 bases; bases with no gene match: 5. The CDR3 DNA reads as TGTGCCAGCAGTTTTTGGGACAGCCGTAACTATGGCTACACCTTC. This gives the protein CASSFWDSRNYGYTF.

For this clonotype: This may stem from a read error, because a much larger clone lies one nucleotide away. The V call is TRBV5-5, the J call TRBJ1-2, with D unresolved. Germline CDR1 is SGHKS and CDR2 is YYEKEE (reference sequence). This CDR3 comprises 15 residues. CDR3 nucleotide sequence: TGTGCCAGCAGCTTGGACGCCAGTTGGGCCTATGGCTACATCTTC. The encoded protein is CASSLDASWAYGYIF.

This clonotype has just a few counts. This chain uses TRBV28 with TRBJ2-7; D unclear. V lost 4 bases, J lost 6 bases, and 13 bases lay in between. This CDR3 is built from 13 residues. Per the germline V gene, CDR1 is MDHEN and CDR2 is SYDVKM. CDR3: CASSSRLGPEQYF. The CDR3 region has the DNA TGTGCCAGCAGTTCCCGGTTAGGCCCCGAGCAGTACTTC.